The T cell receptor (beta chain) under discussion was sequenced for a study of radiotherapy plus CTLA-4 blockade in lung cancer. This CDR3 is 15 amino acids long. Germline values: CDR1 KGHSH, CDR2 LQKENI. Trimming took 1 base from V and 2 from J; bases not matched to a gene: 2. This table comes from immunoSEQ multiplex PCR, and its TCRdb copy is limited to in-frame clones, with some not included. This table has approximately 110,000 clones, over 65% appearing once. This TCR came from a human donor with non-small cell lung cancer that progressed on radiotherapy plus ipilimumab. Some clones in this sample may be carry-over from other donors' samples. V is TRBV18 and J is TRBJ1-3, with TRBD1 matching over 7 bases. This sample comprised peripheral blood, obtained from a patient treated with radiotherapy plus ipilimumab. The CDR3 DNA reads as TGTGCCAGCTCACCACAAGGGACAGCTGGAAACACCATATATTTT. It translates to CASSPQGTAGNTIYF.